This TCR beta chain was profiled in a study of blood T cell repertoires in COVID-19. About the study: Researchers got acute and convalescent COVID-19 samples from the United States, Italy and Spain. PBMCs, B-cell-depleted T cells, or T cells provided the cDNA or gDNA that made up the material.

Study processing details: Reference gene primer amplification gave nucleated cell count estimates. Clones were sequenced by immunoSEQ multiplex PCR, and TCRdb holds only the in-frame ones, with some missing. That table gives V, J and clone size, and the DNA gave D and trimming. Of more than 75,000 clones in the sample, around 88% are singletons; the top ten hold just over 8%. The source material was peripheral blood. The sequence derives from a man aged 25 to 40 with acute or convalescent COVID-19.

CDR3 in amino acids: CASSLTSGSGEQFF. For the CDR3, the DNA is TGTGCCAGCAGCTTAACTAGCGGGAGTGGGGAGCAGTTCTTC. This chain links TRBV7-9 with TRBJ2-1; 11 positions match TRBD2. Germline-derived CDR1 and CDR2 are SEHNR and FQNEAQ (reference sequence). The CDR3 is 14 amino acids. The V segment lost 2 bases and the J segment 10 bases; nucleotides outside the gene matches: 4.